The clone carrying this T cell receptor (beta chain) has a handful of counts. Antigen: not known. The CDR3 is made up of 12 amino acids. The V gene lost 0 bases and the J gene lost 6 bases, with 6 bases spanning the gap. Germline assignment: CDR1 SGDLS and CDR2 YYNGEE. The entry originates in a study of T-cell memory formation after mild COVID-19. Overall study findings and caveats: CD4+ contracting clones lay mainly in CM and EM, CD8+ ones in EMRA.

MiXCR, run by TCRdb on the 5' RACE reads, gives a single entry per CDR3 protein. The sample gives around 100,000 distinct CDR3 sequences, 22% of which show up once; around 40% is in the top ten. The chain couples TRBV9 to TRBJ1-1; D ambiguous. The sequencing sample was made of PBMCs or a T cell subset sorted from them (not recorded which). The receptor was derived from a man aged 18 to 30 who had mild COVID-19 (a few samples of this study predate the infection). Cell type and time point are not known. CDR3 region: CASSVDGPEAFF. DNA for the CDR3: TGTGCCAGCAGCGTAGACGGGCCTGAAGCTTTCTTT.